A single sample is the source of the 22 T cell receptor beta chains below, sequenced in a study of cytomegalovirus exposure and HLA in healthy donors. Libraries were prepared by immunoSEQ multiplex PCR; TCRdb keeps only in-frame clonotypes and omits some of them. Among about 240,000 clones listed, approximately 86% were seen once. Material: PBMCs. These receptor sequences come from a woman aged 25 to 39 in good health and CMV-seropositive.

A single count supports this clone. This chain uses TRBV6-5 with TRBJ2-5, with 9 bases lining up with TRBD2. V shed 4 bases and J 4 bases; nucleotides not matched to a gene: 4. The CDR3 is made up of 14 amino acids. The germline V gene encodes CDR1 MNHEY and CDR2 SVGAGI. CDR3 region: CASSLGLARETQYF. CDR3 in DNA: TGTGCCAGCAGTTTGGGACTAGCTAGAGAGACCCAGTACTTC.

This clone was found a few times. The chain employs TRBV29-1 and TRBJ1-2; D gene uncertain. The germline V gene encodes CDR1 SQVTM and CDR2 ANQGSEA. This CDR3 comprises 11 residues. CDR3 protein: CTTRKSSGYTF. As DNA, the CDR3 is TGCACCACGCGAAAGTCTAGTGGCTACACCTTC. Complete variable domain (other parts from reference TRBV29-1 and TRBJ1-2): SAVISQKPSRDICQRGTSLTIQCQVDSQVTMMFWYRQQPGQSLTLIATANQGSEATYESGFVIDKFPISRPNLTFSTLTVSNMSPEDSSIYLCTTRKSSGYTFGSGTRLTVV.

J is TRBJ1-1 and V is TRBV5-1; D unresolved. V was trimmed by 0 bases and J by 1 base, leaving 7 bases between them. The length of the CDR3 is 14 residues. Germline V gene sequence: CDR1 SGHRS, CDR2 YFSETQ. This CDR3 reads CASSLAPENTEAFF. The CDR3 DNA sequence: TGCGCCAGCAGCTTGGCCCCAGAGAACACTGAAGCTTTCTTT. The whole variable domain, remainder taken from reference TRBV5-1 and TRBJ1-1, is KAGVTQTPRYLIKTRGQQVTLSCSPISGHRSVSWYQQTPGQGLQFLFEYFSETQRNKGNFPGRFSGRQFSNSRSEMNVSTLELGDSALYLCASSLAPENTEAFFGQGTRLTVV.

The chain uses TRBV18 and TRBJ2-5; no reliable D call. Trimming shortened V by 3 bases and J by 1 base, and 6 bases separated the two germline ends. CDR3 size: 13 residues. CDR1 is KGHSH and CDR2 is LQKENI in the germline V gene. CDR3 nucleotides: TGTGCCAGCTCACCTCCCAGCCAAGAGACCCAGTACTTC. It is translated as CASSPPSQETQYF.

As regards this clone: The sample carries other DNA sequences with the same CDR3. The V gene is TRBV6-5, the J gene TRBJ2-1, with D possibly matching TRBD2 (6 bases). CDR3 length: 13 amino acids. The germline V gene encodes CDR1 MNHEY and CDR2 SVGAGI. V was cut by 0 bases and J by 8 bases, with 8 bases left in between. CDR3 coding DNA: TGTGCCAGCAGTTACTCTGGGGGGTATGAGCAGTTCTTC. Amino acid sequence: CASSYSGGYEQFF.

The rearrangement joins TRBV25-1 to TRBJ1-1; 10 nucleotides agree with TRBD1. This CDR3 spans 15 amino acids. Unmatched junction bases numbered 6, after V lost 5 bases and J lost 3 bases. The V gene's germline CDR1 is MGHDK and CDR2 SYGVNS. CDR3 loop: CASSSSGQGDTEAFF. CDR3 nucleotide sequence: TGTGCCAGCAGTTCAAGTGGACAGGGGGACACTGAAGCTTTCTTT.

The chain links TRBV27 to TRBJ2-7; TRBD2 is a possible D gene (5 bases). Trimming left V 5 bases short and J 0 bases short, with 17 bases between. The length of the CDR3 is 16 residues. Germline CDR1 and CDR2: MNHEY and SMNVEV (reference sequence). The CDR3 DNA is TGTGCCAGCAGTCCCATGGCCCCGGGGAGCTCCTACGAGCAGTACTTC. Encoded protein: CASSPMAPGSSYEQYF.

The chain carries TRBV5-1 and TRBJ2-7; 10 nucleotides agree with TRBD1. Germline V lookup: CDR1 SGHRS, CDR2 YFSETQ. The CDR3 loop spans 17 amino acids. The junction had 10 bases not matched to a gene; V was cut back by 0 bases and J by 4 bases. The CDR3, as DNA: TGCGCCAGCAGCTTGGGGTGGGAGACAGGGGGCGCATACGAGCAGTACTTC. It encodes CASSLGWETGGAYEQYF.

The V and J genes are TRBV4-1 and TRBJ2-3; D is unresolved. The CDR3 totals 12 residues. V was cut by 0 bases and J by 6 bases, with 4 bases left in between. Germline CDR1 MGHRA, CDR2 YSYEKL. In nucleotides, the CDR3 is TGCGCCAGCAGCCAAGATGAGGATACGCAGTATTTT. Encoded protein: CASSQDEDTQYF.

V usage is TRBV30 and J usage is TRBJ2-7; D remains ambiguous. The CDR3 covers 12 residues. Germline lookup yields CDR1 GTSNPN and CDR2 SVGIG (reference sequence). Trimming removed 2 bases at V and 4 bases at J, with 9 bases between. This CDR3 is CAWSLAEYEQYF. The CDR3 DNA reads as TGTGCCTGGAGTTTGGCAGAATACGAGCAGTACTTC.

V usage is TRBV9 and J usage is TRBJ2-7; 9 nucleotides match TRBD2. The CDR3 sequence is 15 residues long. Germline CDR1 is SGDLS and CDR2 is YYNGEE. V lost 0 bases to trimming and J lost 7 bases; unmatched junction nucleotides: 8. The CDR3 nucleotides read TGTGCCAGCAGCGTAGGCGGGAGGGCCCTCGGGGAGCAGTACTTC. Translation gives CASSVGGRALGEQYF.

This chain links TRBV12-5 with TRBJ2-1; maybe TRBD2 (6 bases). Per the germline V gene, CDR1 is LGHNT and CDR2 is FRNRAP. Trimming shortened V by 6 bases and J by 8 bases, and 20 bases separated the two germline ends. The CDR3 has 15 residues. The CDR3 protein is CASGDTGRGGDEQFF. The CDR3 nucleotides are TGTGCTAGTGGCGATACCGGGAGAGGTGGGGATGAGCAGTTCTTC. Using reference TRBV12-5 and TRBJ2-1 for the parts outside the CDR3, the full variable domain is DARVTQTPRHKVTEMGQEVTMRCQPILGHNTVFWYRQTMMQGLELLAYFRNRAPLDDSGMPKDRFSAEMPDATLATLKIQPSEPRDSAVYFCASGDTGRGGDEQFFGPGTRLTVL.

The CDR3 DNA is TGTGCCAGCCGAGCGGCGTTGATGAACACTGAAGCTTTCTTT. Protein product: CASRAALMNTEAFF. The chain joins TRBV5-4 to TRBJ1-1; D remains ambiguous. CDR3 length: 14 residues. CDR1 SGHNT and CDR2 YYREEE come from the germline V gene (reference sequence). V was clipped by 7 bases and J by 0 bases, with 13 bases between them.

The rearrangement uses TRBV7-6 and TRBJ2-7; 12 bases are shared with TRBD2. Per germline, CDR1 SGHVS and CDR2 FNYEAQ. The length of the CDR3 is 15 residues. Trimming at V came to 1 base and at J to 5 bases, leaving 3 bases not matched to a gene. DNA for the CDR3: TGTGCCAGCAGCTTAGGGACTAGCGGGACCCACGAGCAGTACTTC. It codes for CASSLGTSGTHEQYF.

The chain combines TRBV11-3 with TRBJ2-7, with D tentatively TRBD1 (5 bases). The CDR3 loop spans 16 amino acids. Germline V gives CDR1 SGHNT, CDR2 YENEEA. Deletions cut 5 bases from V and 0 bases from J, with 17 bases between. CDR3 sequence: CASSVSPAGFSYEQYF. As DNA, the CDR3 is TGTGCCAGCAGCGTAAGTCCGGCAGGGTTCTCCTACGAGCAGTACTTC.

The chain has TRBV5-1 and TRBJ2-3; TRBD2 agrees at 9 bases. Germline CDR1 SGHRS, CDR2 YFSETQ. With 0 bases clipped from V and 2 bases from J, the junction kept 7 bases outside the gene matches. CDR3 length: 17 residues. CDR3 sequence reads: CASSLVASGAHTDTQYF. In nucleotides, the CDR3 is TGCGCCAGCAGCTTGGTCGCTAGCGGGGCCCACACAGATACGCAGTATTTT.

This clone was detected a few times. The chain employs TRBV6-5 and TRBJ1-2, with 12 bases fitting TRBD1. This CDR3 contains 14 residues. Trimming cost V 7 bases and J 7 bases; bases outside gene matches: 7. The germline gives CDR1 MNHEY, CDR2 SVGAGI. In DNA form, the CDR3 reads TGTGCCAGCACCGGGACAGGGGGCAAGGGTGGCTACACCTTC. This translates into CASTGTGGKGGYTF.

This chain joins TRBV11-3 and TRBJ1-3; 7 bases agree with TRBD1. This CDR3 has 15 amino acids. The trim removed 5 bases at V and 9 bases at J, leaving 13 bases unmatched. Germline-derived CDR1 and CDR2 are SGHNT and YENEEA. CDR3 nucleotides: TGTGCCAGCAGCCCCCCGACAGGGCAAATTGTCACCATATATTTT. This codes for CASSPPTGQIVTIYF.

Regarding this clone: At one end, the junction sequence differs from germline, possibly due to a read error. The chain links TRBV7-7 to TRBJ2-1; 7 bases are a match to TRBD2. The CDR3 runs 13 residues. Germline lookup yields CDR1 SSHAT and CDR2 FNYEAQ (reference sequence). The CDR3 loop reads CASSLGLDNEQFF. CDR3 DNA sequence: TGTGCTAGCAGCCTCGGACTAGACAATGAGCAGTTCTTC. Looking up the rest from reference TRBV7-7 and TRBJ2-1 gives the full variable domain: GAGVSQSPRYKVTKRGQDVTLRCDPISSHATLYWYQQALGQGPEFLTYFNYEAQPDKSGLPSDRFSAERPEGSISTLTIQRTEQRDSAMYRCASSLGLDNEQFFGPGTRLTVL.

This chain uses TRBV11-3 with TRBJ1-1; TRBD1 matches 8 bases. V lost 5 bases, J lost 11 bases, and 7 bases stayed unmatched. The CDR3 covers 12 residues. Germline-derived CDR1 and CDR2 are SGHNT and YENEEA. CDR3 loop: CASSAWTGSAFF. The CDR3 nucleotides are TGTGCCAGCAGCGCCTGGACAGGGTCGGCTTTCTTT. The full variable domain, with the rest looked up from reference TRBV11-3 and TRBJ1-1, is EAGVVQSPRYKIIEKKQPVAFWCNPISGHNTLYWYLQNLGQGPELLIRYENEEAVDDSQLPKDRFSAERLKGVDSTLKIQPAELGDSAVYLCASSAWTGSAFFGQGTRLTVV.

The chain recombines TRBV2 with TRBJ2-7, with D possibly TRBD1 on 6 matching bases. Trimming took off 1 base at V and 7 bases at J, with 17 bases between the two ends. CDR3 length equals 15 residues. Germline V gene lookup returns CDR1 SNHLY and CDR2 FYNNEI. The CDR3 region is CASSEVRGTQGEQYF. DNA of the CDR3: TGTGCCAGCAGTGAAGTAAGGGGGACGCAGGGAGAGCAGTACTTC.

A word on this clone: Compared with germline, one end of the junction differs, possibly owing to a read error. CDR3 amino acids: CAISERQGQETQYF. The CDR3 DNA sequence: TGTGCCATCAGTGAGAGGCAGGGCCAAGAGACCCAGTACTTC. The V gene is TRBV6-1, the J gene TRBJ2-5; the D gene is possibly TRBD1 (5 bases). Germline assignment: CDR1 MNHNS and CDR2 SASEGT. CDR3 length: 14 amino acids.